This TCR beta chain was recorded in a study of cytotoxic CD8 clonotypes in ibrutinib-treated CLL. The study, taken as a whole, reports: Treatment left the uncommon public clonotypes either contracted or stable in frequency.

Germline CDR1 is SGHNT and CDR2 is YYREEE (reference sequence). The germline V and J ends were trimmed by 0 bases and 5 bases, with 18 bases remaining between them. The CDR3 length is 16 residues. The data were produced by immunoSEQ multiplex PCR, yet TCRdb's version contains in-frame clones alone and is incomplete. The data contain some 130,000 clones, 80% to 90% of them seen just once; the ten biggest clones take up under 2.5%. Investigators sourced 1.5 to 2.5 micrograms of genomic DNA from cryopreserved PBMCs for TCR beta libraries. This clone was picked up one time. Antigen: not known. The sequence was collected from a human donor with chronic lymphocytic leukemia. The rearrangement links TRBV5-4 to TRBJ2-7; possibly TRBD1 for D (5 bases). The sequencing used PBMCs, collected after 24 months of ibrutinib treatment. CDR3 residues: CASSLALEAGSHEQYF. For the CDR3, the DNA is TGTGCCAGCAGCTTGGCCTTAGAGGCAGGGTCCCACGAGCAGTACTTC. Looking up the rest from reference TRBV5-4 and TRBJ2-7 gives the full variable domain: ETGVTQSPTHLIKTRGQQVTLRCSSQSGHNTVSWYQQALGQGPQFIFQYYREEENGRGNFPPRFSGLQFPNYSSELNVNALELDDSALYLCASSLALEAGSHEQYFGPGTRLTVT.